This T cell receptor beta chain was identified in a study of blood T cell repertoires in COVID-19. Across the whole study: The United States, Italy and Spain provided the acute and convalescent COVID-19 samples. T cells, B-cell-depleted T cells, or PBMCs supplied cDNA or gDNA.

V lost 7 bases to trimming and J lost 10 bases; unmatched junction nucleotides: 9. Germline-derived CDR1 and CDR2 are SNHLY and FYNNEI. The CDR3 contains 15 residues. Per the study methods: Reference gene primer amplification gave nucleated cell count estimates. Clones were sequenced by immunoSEQ multiplex PCR, and TCRdb holds only the in-frame ones, with some missing. V, J and clone size were drawn from that table, and D and trimming were deduced from the DNA. The top ten clones hold 37% of a sample with over 120,000 clones, 80% to 90% of them seen once. What was sequenced was peripheral blood. J is TRBJ1-6 and V is TRBV2; 11 nucleotides agree with TRBD1. The receptor's source is a man aged 50 to 59 who had recovered from COVID-19. CDR3 sequence: CASKGQGVQGSPLHF. CDR3 nucleotides: TGTGCCAGCAAGGGACAGGGGGTCCAGGGATCACCCCTCCACTTT.